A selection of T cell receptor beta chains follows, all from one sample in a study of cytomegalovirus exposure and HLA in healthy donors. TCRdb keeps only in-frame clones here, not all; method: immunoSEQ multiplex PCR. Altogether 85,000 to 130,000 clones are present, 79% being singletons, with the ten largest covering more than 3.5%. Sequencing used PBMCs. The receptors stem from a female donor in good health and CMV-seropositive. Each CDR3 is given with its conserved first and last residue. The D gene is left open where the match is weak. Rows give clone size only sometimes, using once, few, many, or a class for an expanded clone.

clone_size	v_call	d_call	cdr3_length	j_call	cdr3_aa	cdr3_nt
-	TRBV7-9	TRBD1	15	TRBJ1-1	CASSLGGQGNTEAFF	TGTGCCAGCAGCTTGGGCGGACAGGGCAACACTGAAGCTTTCTTT
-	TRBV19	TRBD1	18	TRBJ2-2	CASSILGTGDTNTGELFF	TGTGCCAGTAGTATTTTAGGGACAGGAGACACGAACACCGGGGAGCTGTTTTTT
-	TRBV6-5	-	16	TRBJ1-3	CASSYTPPRSGNTIYF	TGTGCCAGCAGTTACACCCCACCGCGCTCTGGAAACACCATATATTTT
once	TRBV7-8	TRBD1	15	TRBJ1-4	CASNLQGLPNEKLFF	TGTGCCAGCAACCTACAGGGGTTGCCTAATGAAAAACTGTTTTTT
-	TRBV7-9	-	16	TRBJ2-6	CASSLAQGSGANVLTF	TGTGCCAGCAGCTTAGCACAGGGTTCTGGGGCCAACGTCCTGACTTTC
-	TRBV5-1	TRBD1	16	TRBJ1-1	CASFLRPGQMNTEAFF	TGCGCCAGCTTTTTACGTCCGGGACAGATGAACACTGAAGCTTTCTTT
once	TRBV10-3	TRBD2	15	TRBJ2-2	CAISGGTSPTGELFF	TGTGCCATCAGTGGTGGGACTAGCCCTACCGGGGAGCTGTTTTTT
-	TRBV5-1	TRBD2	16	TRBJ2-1	CASSSLAGVAYNEQFF	TGCGCCAGCAGCTCCCTAGCGGGAGTTGCCTACAATGAGCAGTTCTTC
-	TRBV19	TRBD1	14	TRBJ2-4	CASSQQGAKNSQYF	TGTGCCAGTAGTCAACAGGGGGCCAAAAACAGTCAGTACTTC
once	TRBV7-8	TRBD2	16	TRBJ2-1	CASSSVSGAAYNEQFF	TGTGCCAGCAGCTCCGTTAGCGGGGCCGCCTACAATGAGCAGTTCTTC
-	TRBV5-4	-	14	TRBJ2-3	CASSSLAGTDTQYF	TGTGCCAGCAGCTCACTAGCTGGCACAGATACGCAGTATTTT
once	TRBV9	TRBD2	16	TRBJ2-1	CASSVSGTSPYNEQFF	TGTGCCAGCAGCGTCTCCGGGACTAGCCCCTACAATGAGCAGTTCTTC
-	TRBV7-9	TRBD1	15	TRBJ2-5	CASSPGTGPRETQYF	TGTGCCAGCAGCCCCGGGACAGGGCCCAGGGAGACCCAGTACTTC
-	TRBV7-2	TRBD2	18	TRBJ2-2	CASRLSGLGQKNTGELFF	TGTGCCAGCAGGCTTAGTGGACTAGGGCAAAAGAACACCGGGGAGCTGTTTTTT
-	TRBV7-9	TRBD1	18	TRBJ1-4	CASSRGGQGPEANEKLFF	TGTGCCAGCAGCCGGGGGGGACAGGGGCCAGAGGCTAATGAAAAACTGTTTTTT
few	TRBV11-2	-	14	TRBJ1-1	CASSSQQMNTEAFF	TGTGCCAGCAGCAGTCAACAGATGAACACTGAAGCTTTCTTT
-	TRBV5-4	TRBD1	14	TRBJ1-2	CASSPRTGNYGYTF	TGTGCCAGCAGCCCTAGGACAGGGAACTATGGCTACACCTTC
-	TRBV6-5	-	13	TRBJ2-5	CASIGTGQETQYF	TGTGCCAGCATAGGGACTGGCCAAGAGACCCAGTACTTC
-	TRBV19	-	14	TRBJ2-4	CASSIGGIQNIQYF	TGTGCCAGTAGTATCGGGGGAATCCAAAACATTCAGTACTTC
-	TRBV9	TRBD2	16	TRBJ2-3	CASSGRWVAGADTQYF	TGTGCCAGCAGCGGGCGGTGGGTAGCGGGGGCAGATACGCAGTATTTT
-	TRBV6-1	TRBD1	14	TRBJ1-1	CASSRTGMNTEAFF	TGTGCCAGCAGTCGGACAGGGATGAACACTGAAGCTTTCTTT
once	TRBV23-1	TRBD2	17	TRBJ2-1	CASSQSATSGRAGEQFF	TGCGCCAGCAGTCAATCAGCGACTAGCGGGAGGGCCGGTGAGCAGTTCTTC
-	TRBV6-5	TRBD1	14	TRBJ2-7	CASSYRDRGYEQYF	TGTGCCAGCAGTTACCGGGACAGGGGATACGAGCAGTACTTC
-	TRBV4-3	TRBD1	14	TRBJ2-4	CASSQAQGQAIQYF	TGCGCCAGCAGCCAAGCACAGGGGCAGGCCATTCAGTACTTC
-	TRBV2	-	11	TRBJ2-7	CASSRGGEQYF	TGTGCCAGCAGTCGGGGAGGCGAGCAGTACTTC
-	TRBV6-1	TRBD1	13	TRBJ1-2	CASSGQGAAGYTF	TGTGCCAGCAGCGGACAGGGGGCCGCTGGCTACACCTTC
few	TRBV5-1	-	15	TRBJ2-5	CASSLATGQSETQYF	TGCGCCAGCAGCTTGGCGACCGGACAGTCGGAGACCCAGTACTTC
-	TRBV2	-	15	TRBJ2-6	CASSDRQSGANVLTF	TGTGCCAGCAGTGACAGACAGTCTGGGGCCAACGTCCTGACTTTC